The clone carrying this TCR beta chain was detected a few times. The record originates from a study of blood T cell repertoires in COVID-19. Study at large: Samples came from the United States, Italy and Spain, spanning acute and convalescent COVID-19.

The CDR3 spans 16 residues. Germline CDR1 and CDR2: SEHNR and FQNEAQ (reference sequence). V lost 7 bases and J lost 7; bases outside the gene matches: 10. Repertoires were generated with immunoSEQ multiplex PCR, while TCRdb's copy carries only in-frame clones and drops some. This sample yields tens of thousands of clones, of which 79% are seen a single time; around 9.4% belongs to the top ten. The sample taken for sequencing was peripheral blood. The TCR originated in a woman in her forties or fifties with acute or convalescent COVID-19. The chain has TRBV7-9 and TRBJ1-6, with TRBD1 identical over 10 bases. The CDR3 here is CASNTGGTGENSPLHF. The CDR3 DNA follows: TGTGCCAGCAACACCGGGGGGACAGGGGAAAATTCACCCCTCCACTTT.